This T cell receptor (beta chain) came from a study of long-term antiretroviral therapy in people with HIV. They ran version v3.0 of the immunoSEQ assay at survey level. The protocol was immunoSEQ multiplex PCR, while the TCRdb copy is restricted to in-frame clones and leaves out a portion. In the table there are roughly 15,000 clones, around four fifths of which are singletons. This CDR3 contains 15 residues. Germline loops: CDR1 MGHDK, CDR2 SYGVNS. V lost 1 base and J lost 1; bases outside the gene matches: 1. This chain uses TRBV25-1 with TRBJ2-3, with 8 bases aligning to TRBD1. The clonotype comes from a man younger than 30 with HIV. The specimen comprised unsorted PBMCs, sampled 0.1 years after starting antiretroviral therapy. In DNA, the CDR3 is TGTGCCAGCAGTGAATGGGGACAGGGCACAGATACGCAGTATTTT. Amino acid sequence: CASSEWGQGTDTQYF.